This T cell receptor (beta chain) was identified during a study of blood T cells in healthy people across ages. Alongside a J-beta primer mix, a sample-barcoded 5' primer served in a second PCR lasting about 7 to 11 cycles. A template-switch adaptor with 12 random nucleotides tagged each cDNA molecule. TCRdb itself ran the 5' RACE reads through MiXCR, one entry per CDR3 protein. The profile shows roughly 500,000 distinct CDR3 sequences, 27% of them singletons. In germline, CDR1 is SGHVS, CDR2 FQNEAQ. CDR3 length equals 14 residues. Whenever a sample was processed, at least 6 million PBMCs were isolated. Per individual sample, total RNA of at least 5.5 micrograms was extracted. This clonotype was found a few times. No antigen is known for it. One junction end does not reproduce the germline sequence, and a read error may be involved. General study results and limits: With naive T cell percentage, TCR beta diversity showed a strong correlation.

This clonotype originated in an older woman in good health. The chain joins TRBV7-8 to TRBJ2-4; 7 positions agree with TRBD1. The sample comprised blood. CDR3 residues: CASSYRGQINIQYF. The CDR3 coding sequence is TGTGCCAGTAGCTATCGGGGACAGATAAACATTCAGTACTTC. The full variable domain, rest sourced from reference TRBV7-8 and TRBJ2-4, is GAGVSQSPRYKVAKRGQDVALRCDPISGHVSLFWYQQALGQGPEFLTYFQNEAQLDKSGLPSDRFFAERPEGSVSTLKIQRTQQEDSAVYLCASSYRGQINIQYFGAGTRLSVL.